This T cell receptor (beta chain) was recorded in a study of memory CD4+ T cells and cytomegalovirus serostatus. The wider study: Healthy Belgian adult donors included several CMV-positive and some 23 CMV-negative people.

Method: immunoSEQ multiplex PCR; TCRdb's copy keeps in-frame clones and lacks some. Of 40,000 or so clones listed, approximately 78% were seen once; the top ten hold around 0.77%. Single viable CD3+CD4+CD8-CD45RO+ cells were sorted as the memory CD4+ T cells. Germline V CDR1 and CDR2: SNHLY, FYNNEI. CDR3 length: 13 amino acids. The V gene lost 7 bases and the J gene lost 1 base, with 8 bases spanning the gap. The TCR sequence derives from an adult in good health and CMV-seronegative. The chain links TRBV2 to TRBJ1-5; no definite D call. The sequencing input was memory CD4+ T cells from blood. For the CDR3, the DNA is TGTGCCAGCAATCCGGGGAGCAATCAGCCCCAGCATTTT. Amino acids: CASNPGSNQPQHF.